These 4 T cell receptor beta chains share one sample of origin, sequenced in a study of cytomegalovirus exposure and HLA in healthy donors. The PCR made use of 60 Vbeta and 13 Jbeta primers. Some clones are missing from TCRdb's copy, which holds only in-frame ones; the method was immunoSEQ multiplex PCR. The table for this sample gives about 140,000 clones. Sequencing used PBMCs. These receptors came from a middle-aged man in good health and CMV-seronegative.

The gene calls are TRBV6-5 and TRBJ2-3; perhaps TRBD2 as D (7 bases). Trimming took 7 bases from V and 0 from J, leaving 14 bases between them. From germline, CDR1 is MNHEY and CDR2 SVGAGI. CDR3 length: 15 amino acids. DNA for the CDR3: TGTGCCAGCACAAAGGGGGGGTTTAGCACAGATACGCAGTATTTT. Translating gives CASTKGGFSTDTQYF.

The chain couples TRBV6-5 to TRBJ2-5, with a possible D match to TRBD2 (5 bases). Trimming took off 0 bases at V and 2 bases at J, with 10 bases between the two ends. Germline V gene sequence: CDR1 MNHEY, CDR2 SVGAGI. This CDR3 is 15 amino acids long. CDR3 amino acids: CASSYSMTGQETQYF. Here the CDR3 DNA reads TGTGCCAGCAGTTACTCGATGACGGGGCAAGAGACCCAGTACTTC.

V is TRBV11-2 and J is TRBJ1-2; D is unclear. The CDR3 is 13 amino acids. Germline CDR1 is SGHAT and CDR2 is FQNNGV. The V and J ends lost 5 bases and 1 base respectively, with 8 bases between them. CDR3 loop: CASSLQNNYGYTF. The CDR3 DNA sequence: TGTGCCAGCAGCCTACAGAATAACTATGGCTACACCTTC.

V is TRBV2 and J is TRBJ2-3; 7 nucleotides match TRBD1. V shed 6 bases, J shed 8 bases, and the junction held 8 bases outside the gene matches. Germline V gene lookup returns CDR1 SNHLY and CDR2 FYNNEI. The CDR3 is made up of 13 amino acids. The CDR3 DNA reads as TGTGCCAGCAGCTTAATACAGGGGCGTACGCAGTATTTT. Translating gives CASSLIQGRTQYF.